Detailed here is one T cell receptor beta chain. It has no known antigen specificity. The data were taken from a study of cytomegalovirus exposure and HLA in healthy donors (dated by TCRdb to between 2016 and 2019). For the wider study: According to an earlier analysis of 587 of the donors, about 179 million T cells yielded some 120 million unique TCR beta sequences and around 300 Gb of sequence data. An early release covering roughly 640 HLA-typed donors comprised 250 to 350 gigabases of sequencing data and about 90 million unique TCR sequences. Of the 350 to 450 genotyped donors, approximately 83% fell in the genetic ancestry cluster associated with self-reported Caucasian donors. The study aimed to test whether cataloging public T cell receptors could reveal signatures of past pathogen exposure. The T cell repertoires of about 700 subjects were profiled by immunosequencing and related to cytomegalovirus serostatus. A separate validation cohort of roughly 130 different subjects was used in addition to the approximately 700-subject first cohort. To predict cytomegalovirus infection status, the study combined high-throughput TCR immunosequencing, statistical association of individual TCRs with disease status, and machine learning. To study patterns of TCR occurrence, a later analysis re-analyzed previously published TCR beta repertoires from just over 650 donors and added high-resolution HLA genotyping. Rather than using new phenotypic data, the later analysis identified candidate immune exposures from TCR beta sequences and from how often those sequences occurred across donors. An earlier analysis of 587 of the donors applied high-throughput TCR beta sequencing to assess whether each TCR beta V gene segment acted as functional or pseudogenic. Donor age, sex, ethnicity and CMV serostatus were compiled together with the repertoire data. Genome-wide SNP genotypes for about three fifths of the 666 donors were used in a later genetic analysis, which treated that subset as a discovery cohort. Every repertoire in the discovery cohort had been generated on one and the same sequencing platform. HLA typing included class I and class II loci at four-digit resolution. Typing coverage varied by locus: roughly 620-630 donors for A, B, C, DRB1 and DQB1; roughly 510 for DQA1; some 610 for DPA1; 450 to 480 for DPB1. Roughly five DR-DQ haplotypes were handled as single units for association and clustering, since linkage in the cohort was strong. Across 300 to 400 genotyped donors of the cohort, an average of approximately 220,000 unique TCR beta nucleotide sequences per donor were sequenced, and about a sixth of those sequences were non-productive. Study-wide findings and limitations: Because HLA typing was unavailable for some donors at each locus, only the typed subset was used in association tests. In vitro tests confirmed that a few of the cytomegalovirus-associated TCR beta chains recognize cytomegalovirus antigens. An earlier analysis of approximately 540 of the donors showed that most TCR beta V segments appeared in productive rearrangements either about 87% or about 30% of the time, which broadly matched IMGT annotations. A later analysis associated about 17,000 TCR beta sequences with specific HLA alleles at a false discovery rate of 0.05. In a later analysis, most CMV-associated TCR beta chains were found to appear HLA-restricted, with HLA associations seemingly driven largely by CMV exposure. The earlier analysis of a few hundred of the donors excluded 15 to 20 rarely observed V segments, including chromosome 9 orphons, because counts were too low. The sequencing pipeline was judged likely to have produced a cluster of highly shared sequence variants as a technical artifact. A total of 150 to 200 TCR beta chains were listed by the study as associated with cytomegalovirus. CMV serostatus was the only immune exposure information available for the cohort. It was suggested by the authors that the approach could potentially be generalized to other disease states and immunological phenotypes. When HLA alleles, especially DR and DQ, strongly co-occurred, attributing TCR associations to individual alleles was difficult. Linkage disequilibrium might explain the correlated functional status among segregating V segments, but an unknown experimental factor could not be ruled out. The cohort was sequenced for TCR beta chains only, and without alpha or paired-chain data the features that could be detected were limited. A later analysis found that HLA-associated TCR beta chains were more clonally expanded and had lower generation probabilities than equally common non-associated chains. Roughly uniform sequencing depth across donors was assumed in presence/absence analyses, although this assumption may not hold. In a later analysis, the rate of TCR association differed among HLA loci, with DRB1 alleles having the most associated TCRs and HLA-C alleles having the fewest. Some IMGT-functional V segments, including TRBV6-2 and TRBV6-3, could not be distinguished by the 87-base-pair reads and were therefore excluded. The classifier was reported to diagnose cytomegalovirus status with high specificity and sensitivity in both the original cohort and the validation cohort. Across donors, most TCR sequences were observed very rarely, whereas some public TCRs were present in many individuals. According to a later analysis, parvovirus B19, influenza, CMV and Epstein-Barr virus appeared linked to several top co-occurrence clusters. According to a later genetic analysis, donors in an Asian-associated ancestry cluster had fewer N-insertions in productive TCRs than the roughly 670-donor mean. A later genetic analysis associated a missense DCLRE1C variant with V-gene and J-gene trimming of TCR beta chains, and an independent cohort replicated the association. A further reported finding was that TCR beta sequences accurately predicted the HLA-A and HLA-B alleles for most subjects in the first cohort.

Inclusive of the bounding cysteine and phenylalanine, the CDR3 is 16 residues long. Only the CDR3 region is kept as DNA, spanning 48 bases read in frame from base 1. The germline V gene gives CDR1 as MNHEY and CDR2 as SVGAGI. Trimming leaves V shorter by 1 base and J shorter by 4 bases, with the junction holding 3 bases beyond the gene matches. To prepare the library, the immunoSEQ multiplex PCR assay was applied. For the multiplex PCR, a mixture combining 60 forward primers for TCR Vbeta segments and 13 reverse primers for TCR Jbeta segments was used. A multiplex PCR assay on genomic DNA amplified the CDR3 region of rearranged TCR beta genes. The Illumina HiSeq System was used to sequence the amplified TCR beta libraries as 87-base-pair reads. The original methods were these. Across the roughly 700 repertoires, a later analysis counted 80 million or so unique TCR beta chains, roughly 11 million of which were shared by at least two donors. Raw reads were error-corrected and collapsed into unique sequences with a nearest-neighbor algorithm that merged closely related sequences to remove PCR and sequencing errors. To assign V, D and J gene segments, CDR3 sequences were aligned to IMGT reference sequences. For a sequence to be retained, a match of at least six nucleotides was required to both a V gene segment and a J gene segment. A rearrangement counted as productive if the CDR3 had no stop codons and remained in frame with V and J, and every other rearrangement counted as non-productive. Following IMGT convention, CDR3 was defined as the stretch from the second conserved V-encoded cysteine to the conserved J-encoded phenylalanine. In an earlier analysis of approximately 500 of the donors, sequences lacking an unambiguous match to a single V gene segment were excluded. An earlier analysis of 587 of the donors classified V segments as functional when productive rearrangements were above 56.7% and as segregating when the standard deviation between donors was above 5%. A statistical classification framework was built to diagnose cytomegalovirus status from the catalog of TCR beta chain sequences. A later analysis assigned V and J genes by comparing TCR nucleotide sequences with IMGT/GENE-DB human TR gene sequences. The TCRdist pipeline was used in a later analysis to assign CDR3 sequences and most-parsimonious VDJ recombination scenarios. In a later analysis, every TCR beta chain was defined by the combination of its CDR3 amino acid sequence and its V-gene family, and reads without a unique V-gene family were dropped. In a later analysis, fewer than 600 highly shared, low-generation-probability nucleotide sequences were removed to address suspected cross-contamination and a sequencing artifact. A later analysis calculated a clonal expansion index for each public chain from normalized within-repertoire ranks of inferred template counts. Generation probabilities in a later analysis came from a VDJ recombination model fitted to out-of-frame rearrangements, and those results were checked against IGoR. In a later analysis, hypergeometric tests were used to score TCR-TCR, TCR-HLA and TCR-CMV co-occurrence, with a repertoire-size bias correction applied to TCR pairs. In a later analysis, false discovery rates were estimated by permuting HLA or CMV assignments 20 times. A later analysis grouped co-occurring TCRs with DBSCAN, adding TCRdist sequence similarity when clustering within HLA-allele-positive subsets. For co-occurrence clustering, repertoires with fewer than 30,000 or more than 120,000 public chains were excluded, along with roughly 5 repertoires with anomalous nucleotide sharing. Not all clones reach the TCRdb copy of this immuneACCESS table, which keeps in-frame sequences only. Checked studies attribute under half of the gap to unresolved V genes and leave the rest unexplained. That table is the source of V, J and clone size, and D and trimming were worked out from the DNA. For this sample, the table gives around 35,000 clones. Of the sample, 1.5% to 2% is held by the ten largest clones.

The cohort comprised fewer than 700 healthy bone marrow donors. All cohort members were sampled while nominally healthy, although unrecorded immune exposures were likely present. The donor tested CMV seropositive, placing the donor among the 289 seropositive members of the cohort. A peripheral blood sample was collected from each donor, and TCR beta sequencing was performed on peripheral blood mononuclear cells. The Qiagen DNeasy Blood Extraction Kit was used to extract genomic DNA from the blood cell samples. This clonotype originated in a woman aged 40-49 years in good health and CMV-seropositive. The sequencing sample was made of PBMCs. The chain couples TRBV6-5 to TRBJ2-5; 13 middle bases align to TRBD2. CDR3 protein: CASSYFGTSGVETQYF. The base sequence is TGTGCCAGCAGTTACTTCGGGACTAGCGGGGTAGAGACCCAGTACTTC.